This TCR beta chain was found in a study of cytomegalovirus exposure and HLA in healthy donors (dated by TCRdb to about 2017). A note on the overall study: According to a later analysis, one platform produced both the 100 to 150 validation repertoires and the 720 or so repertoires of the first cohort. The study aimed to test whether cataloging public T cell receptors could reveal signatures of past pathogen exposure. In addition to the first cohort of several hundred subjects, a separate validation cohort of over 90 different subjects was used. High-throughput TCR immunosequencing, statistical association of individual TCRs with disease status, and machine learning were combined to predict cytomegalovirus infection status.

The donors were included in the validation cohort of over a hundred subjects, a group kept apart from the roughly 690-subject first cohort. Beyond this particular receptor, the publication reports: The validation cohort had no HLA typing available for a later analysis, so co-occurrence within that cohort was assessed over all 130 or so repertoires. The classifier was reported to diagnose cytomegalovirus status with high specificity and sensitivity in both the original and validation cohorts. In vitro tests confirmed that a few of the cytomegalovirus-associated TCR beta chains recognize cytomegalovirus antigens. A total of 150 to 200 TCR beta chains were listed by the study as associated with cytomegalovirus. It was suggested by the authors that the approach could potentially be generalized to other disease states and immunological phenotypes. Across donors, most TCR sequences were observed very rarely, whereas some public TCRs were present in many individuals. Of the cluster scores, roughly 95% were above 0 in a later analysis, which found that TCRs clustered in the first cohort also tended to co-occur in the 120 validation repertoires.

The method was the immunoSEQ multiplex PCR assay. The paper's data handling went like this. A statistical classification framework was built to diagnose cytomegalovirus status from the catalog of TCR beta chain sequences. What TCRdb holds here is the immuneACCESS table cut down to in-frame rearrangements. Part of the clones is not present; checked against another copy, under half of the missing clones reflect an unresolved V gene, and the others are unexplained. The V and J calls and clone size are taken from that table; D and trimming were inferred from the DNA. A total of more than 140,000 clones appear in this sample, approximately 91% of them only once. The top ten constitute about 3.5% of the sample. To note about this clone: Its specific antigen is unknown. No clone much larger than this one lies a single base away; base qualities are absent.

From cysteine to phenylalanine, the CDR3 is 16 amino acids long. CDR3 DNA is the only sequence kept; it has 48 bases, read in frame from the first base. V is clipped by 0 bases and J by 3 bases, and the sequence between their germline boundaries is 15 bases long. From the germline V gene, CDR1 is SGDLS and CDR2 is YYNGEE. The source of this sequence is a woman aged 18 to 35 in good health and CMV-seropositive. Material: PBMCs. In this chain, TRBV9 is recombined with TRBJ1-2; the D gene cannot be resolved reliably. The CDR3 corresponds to CASSVDLREHYYGYTF. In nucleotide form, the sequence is TGTGCCAGCAGCGTAGATTTACGGGAGCATTACTATGGCTACACCTTC.